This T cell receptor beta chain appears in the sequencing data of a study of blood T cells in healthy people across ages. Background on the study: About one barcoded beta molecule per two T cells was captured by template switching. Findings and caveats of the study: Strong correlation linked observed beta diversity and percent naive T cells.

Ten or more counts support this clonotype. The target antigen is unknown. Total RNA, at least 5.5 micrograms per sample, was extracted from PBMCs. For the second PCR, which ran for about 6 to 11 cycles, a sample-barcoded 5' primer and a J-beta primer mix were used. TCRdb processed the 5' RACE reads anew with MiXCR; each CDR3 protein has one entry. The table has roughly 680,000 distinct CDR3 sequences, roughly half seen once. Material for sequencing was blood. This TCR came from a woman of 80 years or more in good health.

The CDR3 sequence is CASRGRDRAPDTQYF. The CDR3, as DNA: TGTGCCAGCAGGGGCCGGGACAGGGCCCCAGATACGCAGTATTTT. The rearrangement uses TRBV6-5 and TRBJ2-3; 9 bases are a match to TRBD1. This CDR3 contains 15 residues. CDR1 and CDR2 from the germline V gene are MNHEY and SVGAGI. V was pared by 6 bases and J by 4 bases, with 8 bases of the junction left unmatched.